Listed below are T cell receptor beta chains from one sample, sequenced in a study of T cells after yellow fever vaccination. TCRdb called the 5' RACE reads again in MiXCR, with one record for every CDR3 protein. The sample has roughly 63,000 distinct CDR3 sequences, 6.5% to 9% seen once. Sequences were derived from CD8+ T cells sorted from PBMCs, sampled 15 days after the yellow fever booster vaccination. The receptors shown here come from a man aged 25-40 years who received the YFV17D yellow fever vaccine. Both conserved end residues are part of each CDR3. The D gene is left open where the match is weak. The size entry is marked missing in some rows and otherwise reads once, few, many or a size class.

>TRBV4-2|many|-|TRBJ1-5
CASSQEWDFVQPQHF
TGTGCCAGCAGCCAAGAATGGGATTTTGTGCAGCCCCAGCATTTT
>TRBV4-3|many|-|TRBJ2-5
CASSPNSGQETQYF
TGCGCCAGCAGCCCCAATTCAGGGCAAGAGACCCAGTACTTC
>TRBV20-1|many|-|TRBJ2-1
CSASVRNNEQFF
TGCAGTGCTAGTGTCAGGAACAATGAGCAGTTCTTC
>TRBV20-1|many|-|TRBJ2-1
CSARGPGRYIYEQFF
TGCAGTGCTAGAGGCCCGGGGAGGTATATTTATGAGCAGTTCTTC
>TRBV6-5|many|-|TRBJ2-2
CASSYELTTGELFF
TGTGCCAGCAGTTACGAACTAACCACCGGGGAGCTGTTTTTT
>TRBV3-1|many|-|TRBJ1-3
CASSPDLTSGNTIYF
TGTGCCAGCAGCCCCGACCTGACCTCTGGAAACACCATATATTTT
>TRBV4-2|many|-|TRBJ2-7
CASSPLVGVSYEQYF
TGTGCCAGCAGCCCTTTGGTTGGCGTTTCCTACGAGCAGTACTTC
>TRBV7-2|few|-|TRBJ2-1
CASSSTTGFNEQFF
TGTGCCAGCAGCTCAACAACAGGGTTCAATGAGCAGTTCTTC
>TRBV28|few|TRBD1|TRBJ2-2
CASRPKDRDWGELFF
TGTGCCAGCAGACCAAAGGACAGGGATTGGGGGGAGCTGTTTTTT
>TRBV7-9|few|TRBD1|TRBJ1-1
CASSPGQGLNTEAFF
TGTGCCAGCAGCCCAGGACAGGGTCTGAACACTGAAGCTTTCTTT
>TRBV7-9|many|TRBD2|TRBJ2-7
CASSSRSSGDYEQYF
TGTGCCAGCAGCTCCAGATCTAGCGGGGACTACGAGCAGTACTTC
>TRBV5-6|many|TRBD1|TRBJ1-2
CASTTGGDYGYTF
TGTGCCAGCACGACAGGGGGAGACTATGGCTACACCTTC
>TRBV6-5|many|TRBD2|TRBJ2-7
CASSYSTSRVYEQYF
TGTGCCAGCAGTTACTCGACTAGCAGGGTTTACGAGCAGTACTTC
>TRBV12-3/TRBV12-4|many|-|TRBJ2-5
CASSPVGGQETQYF
TGTGCCAGCAGTCCGGTTGGGGGCCAAGAGACCCAGTACTTC
>TRBV27|many|-|TRBJ2-1
CASSLARVSSYNEQFF
TGTGCCAGCAGTCTCGCGAGGGTAAGCTCCTACAATGAGCAGTTCTTC
>TRBV9|many|TRBD2|TRBJ2-7
CASSVGLASEQYF
TGTGCCAGCAGCGTAGGACTAGCGAGCGAGCAGTACTTC
>TRBV7-2|many|-|TRBJ2-7
CASSLEAGPSYEQYF
TGTGCCAGCAGCTTAGAGGCAGGGCCCTCCTACGAGCAGTACTTC
>TRBV5-1|many|-|TRBJ2-3
CASSLDGGPQYF
TGCGCCAGCAGCTTGGACGGCGGGCCGCAGTATTTT
>TRBV9|many|-|TRBJ1-1
CASSDPGGGNTEAFF
TGTGCCAGCAGCGACCCAGGCGGGGGCAACACTGAAGCTTTCTTT
>TRBV27|many|TRBD2|TRBJ2-1
CASSLSLAGGVYNEQFF
TGTGCCAGCAGTTTATCACTAGCGGGAGGGGTTTACAATGAGCAGTTCTTC
>TRBV18|many|TRBD1|TRBJ2-3
CASSPRTGAYTDTQYF
TGTGCCAGCTCACCGCGGACAGGGGCCTACACAGATACGCAGTATTTT
>TRBV14|many|-|TRBJ2-6
CASSPYRSVSSGANVLTF
TGTGCCAGCAGCCCTTACAGGTCCGTAAGCTCTGGGGCCAACGTCCTGACTTTC
>TRBV10-3|many|-|TRBJ2-1
CAISESKQVSSYNEQFF
TGTGCCATCAGTGAGTCGAAACAGGTGTCCTCCTACAATGAGCAGTTCTTC
>TRBV19|many|TRBD2|TRBJ2-5
CASSTGTSGGSQETQYF
TGTGCCAGTAGTACCGGGACTAGCGGGGGAAGCCAAGAGACCCAGTACTTC
>TRBV7-2|many|TRBD1|TRBJ2-3
CASSLGQGLDTQYF
TGTGCCAGCAGCCTTGGACAGGGGTTAGATACGCAGTATTTT
>TRBV7-2|-|TRBD1|TRBJ2-7
CASSSPTGVGEHYF
TGTGCCAGCAGCTCCCCGACAGGGGTTGGCGAGCATTACTTC
>TRBV30|few|-|TRBJ2-3
CAWNGAEISTDTQYF
TGTGCCTGGAACGGGGCCGAGATCAGCACAGATACGCAGTATTTT
>TRBV7-9|many|-|TRBJ2-3
CASSVEEVDTQYF
TGTGCCAGCAGCGTGGAGGAGGTAGATACGCAGTATTTT
>TRBV7-2|many|TRBD2|TRBJ2-1
CASSLGASGRWGQFF
TGTGCCAGCAGCTTAGGGGCTAGCGGGAGATGGGGGCAGTTCTTC
>TRBV9|many|-|TRBJ1-2
CASSVGGDGYTF
TGTGCCAGCAGCGTTGGGGGAGATGGCTACACCTTC
>TRBV9|many|-|TRBJ2-1
CASSTSLRNEQFF
TGTGCCAGCAGCACGAGCTTGCGGAATGAGCAGTTCTTC
>TRBV9|many|TRBD1|TRBJ2-7
CASSVADTLPGQGYEQYF
TGTGCCAGCAGCGTAGCAGATACCCTACCGGGACAGGGATACGAGCAGTACTTC
>TRBV10-1|many|-|TRBJ2-1
CASSEGSGYDNEQFF
TGCGCCAGCAGTGAAGGGAGCGGGTACGACAATGAGCAGTTCTTC
>TRBV7-6|many|TRBD2|TRBJ2-2
CASSLVASGPNQNTGELFF
TGTGCCAGCAGCTTAGTGGCTAGCGGACCAAACCAGAACACCGGGGAGCTGTTTTTT
>TRBV20-1|many|-|TRBJ2-5
CSASDPPETQYF
TGCAGTGCTAGCGACCCCCCGGAGACCCAGTACTTC
>TRBV7-9|many|-|TRBJ1-4
CASSLDSPWKLFF
TGTGCCAGCAGCTTAGATTCCCCGTGGAAACTGTTTTTT
>TRBV19|many|-|TRBJ1-1
CASSIAHYVNTEAFF
TGTGCCAGTAGTATAGCCCATTACGTGAACACTGAAGCTTTCTTT
>TRBV20-1|-|-|TRBJ2-7
CCAKGQGMPSGATYEQYF
TGCTGTGCTAAAGGACAGGGGATGCCTAGCGGGGCAACCTACGAGCAGTACTTC
>TRBV4-1|few|-|TRBJ1-4
CASSQVGGQREKLFF
TGCGCCAGCAGCCAAGTGGGTGGACAGCGCGAAAAACTGTTTTTT
>TRBV20-1|many|-|TRBJ1-1
CSASGGDYTEAFF
TGCAGTGCTAGTGGGGGCGATTACACTGAAGCTTTCTTT
>TRBV19|many|-|TRBJ2-1
CASSIEGRGSYNEQFF
TGTGCCAGTAGTATAGAAGGGAGAGGCTCCTACAATGAGCAGTTCTTC
>TRBV4-3|many|TRBD1|TRBJ1-1
CASSQYRGYTEAFF
TGCGCCAGCAGCCAGTACAGGGGATATACTGAAGCTTTCTTT
>TRBV29-1|many|-|TRBJ1-1
CSVEGEGHTEAFF
TGCAGCGTTGAAGGCGAGGGACACACTGAAGCTTTCTTT
>TRBV29-1|few|-|TRBJ2-1
CSVEPATLINVYNEQFF
TGCAGCGTTGAACCCGCAACCCTTATAAACGTGTACAATGAGCAGTTCTTC
>TRBV29-1|many|-|TRBJ1-2
CSVGEGQANYGYTF
TGCAGCGTTGGGGAGGGCCAAGCTAACTATGGCTACACCTTC
>TRBV30|few|TRBD1|TRBJ2-5
CAWSVTGLTQYF
TGTGCCTGGAGTGTGACAGGGTTGACCCAGTACTTC
>TRBV7-2|many|-|TRBJ2-1
CASSNGLIHNEQFF
TGTGCCAGCAGCAACGGACTCATCCACAATGAGCAGTTCTTC
>TRBV29-1|many|TRBD1|TRBJ2-1
CSAPTGGADEQFF
TGCAGCGCTCCGACAGGGGGTGCGGATGAGCAGTTCTTC
>TRBV5-1|few|TRBD1|TRBJ1-2
CAPHKDREKCYTF
TGCGCCCCCCACAAGGACAGGGAGAAGTGCTACACCTTC
>TRBV7-9|many|-|TRBJ2-7
CASVAPGHYEQYF
TGTGCCAGCGTCGCTCCGGGCCACTACGAGCAGTACTTC
>TRBV7-9|few|TRBD1|TRBJ1-2
CATGGQYGYTF
TGTGCCACCGGGGGACAGTATGGCTACACCTTC
>TRBV5-1|many|-|TRBJ2-5
CASSLEGPTGETQYF
TGCGCCAGCAGCTTGGAGGGACCCACGGGAGAGACCCAGTACTTC
>TRBV7-6|-|TRBD2|TRBJ2-1
CASSLRASGRTYFVEQFF
TGTGCCAGCAGCTTAAGGGCTAGCGGGAGAACCTATTTCGTTGAGCAGTTCTTC